A selection of T cell receptor beta chains follows, all from one sample in a study of T-cell reconstitution after alpha-beta-depleted transplantation in children. One entry per CDR3 protein, called by TCRdb with MiXCR from the PCR reads. The sample includes hundreds of thousands of distinct CDR3 sequences, 16% of them seen just once. Source: PBMCs, mostly from graft donor cells, taken 360 days after TCRalphabeta/CD19-depleted stem cell transplant. These receptors were taken from a male patient between 5 and 17 years old who had a stem cell transplant for acute lymphoblastic leukemia, so the T cells may come from the graft donor. Each CDR3 is given with its conserved first and last residue. The D gene is left open where the match is weak. For some rows the clone size is stated as once, few or many, or as a class when expanded; others skip it.

TRBJ2-1 | TRBD2 | many | TRBV4-2 | TGTGCCAGCAGCCCCTCTAGCGGGCTATACAATGAGCAGTTCTTC | CASSPSSGLYNEQFF
TRBJ2-3 | - | few | TRBV3-1 | TGTGCCAGCAGCCAACCGGGACGGCCCGGAAGGGGATCGCAGTATTTT | CASSQPGRPGRGSQYF
TRBJ1-1 | - | few | TRBV5-1 | TGCGCCAGCAGCCCCCCCCAGAACACTGAAGCTTTCTTT | CASSPPQNTEAFF
TRBJ2-3 | - | many | TRBV7-6 | TGTGCCAGCAGTTCCGAAGCAGGTTCTAGCACAGATACGCAGTATTTT | CASSSEAGSSTDTQYF
TRBJ2-7 | TRBD2 | few | TRBV7-8 | TGTGCCAGCAGCTTCACTAGCGGGATGGTCAGGCGCGAGCAGTACTTC | CASSFTSGMVRREQYF
TRBJ2-5 | - | few | TRBV3-1 | TGTGCCAGCAGCCAAGTTGGGGATCGGGAGACCCAGTACTTC | CASSQVGDRETQYF
TRBJ2-3 | - | - | TRBV29-1 | TGCAGCGTGGAACCCACAGACAGCCCAGATACGCGGTATTTT | CSVEPTDSPDTRYF
TRBJ1-2 | - | - | TRBV27 | TGTGCCAGCAGTTTATCGGGGCACGATGGCTACACCTTC | CASSLSGHDGYTF
TRBJ2-7 | TRBD1 | - | TRBV6-5 | TGTGCCAGCAGTTCCGAGGACAGGTCCTGGGGGGAGCAGTACTTC | CASSSEDRSWGEQYF
TRBJ2-7 | - | - | TRBV4-1 | TGCGCCAGCAGCCAAGATTGGGCGGCTACCTACGAGCAGTACTTC | CASSQDWAATYEQYF
TRBJ2-7 | TRBD2 | many | TRBV20-1 | TGCAGCGCCTATACTAGCGTAAGCTCCTACGAGCAGTACTTC | CSAYTSVSSYEQYF
TRBJ2-7 | TRBD2 | - | TRBV24-1 | TGTGGCACCAGTGATTCCCGAGAGGGGACTAGCGGGAAATCCCACCTTCTCGGATACGAGCAGTACTTC | CGTSDSREGTSGKSHLLGYEQYF
TRBJ2-3 | - | - | TRBV19 | TGTGCCAGTACGTGGACTAGCACAGATACGCAGTATTTT | CASTWTSTDTQYF
TRBJ2-5 | - | few | TRBV5-1 | TGCGCCAGCAGCTTGGGCCGGTGGCAAGAGACCCAGTACTTC | CASSLGRWQETQYF
TRBJ2-1 | - | few | TRBV7-3 | TGTGCCAGCAGCCCACCCGGGCCCAATGAGCAGTTCTTC | CASSPPGPNEQFF
TRBJ2-1 | TRBD2 | - | TRBV11-2 | TGTGCCAGCAGCTTAGAAGTCGGCGGGAGGGCCCTTCCCGGAAATGAGCAGTTCTTC | CASSLEVGGRALPGNEQFF
TRBJ1-1 | - | few | TRBV29-1 | TGCAGCGTTGATAAATGGGGGACCACTGAAGCTTTCTTT | CSVDKWGTTEAFF
TRBJ2-7 | - | few | TRBV25-1 | TGTGCCAGCAGTGAATTGATACAAGAGCAGTACTTC | CASSELIQEQYF
TRBJ1-2 | TRBD1 | - | TRBV12-3/TRBV12-4 | TGTGCCAGCAGCAGGGGGGCAGCAGCTAAGAGCTATGGCTACACCTTC | CASSRGAAAKSYGYTF
TRBJ2-7 | TRBD2 | - | TRBV4-1 | TGCGCCAGCAGCACATGGACTAGCGGGAGGGCCGAGCAGTACTTC | CASSTWTSGRAEQYF
TRBJ2-1 | - | - | TRBV6-5 | TGTGCCAGCAGTTATAGGGGGAACCAATACAATGAGCAGTTCTTC | CASSYRGNQYNEQFF
TRBJ1-6 | - | few | TRBV11-2 | TGTGCCAGCAGCTTTGGCTTCCTGGACGGTTCACCCCTCCACTTT | CASSFGFLDGSPLHF